This TCR beta chain emerged from a study of cytomegalovirus exposure and HLA in healthy donors. Whole-study context: The 550 to 800 first-cohort repertoires and the 95 to 150 validation repertoires shared the same platform, a later analysis reported. The study's findings and limits: Cytomegalovirus association was listed for 170 or so TCR beta chains. The majority of TCR sequences were rare, yet some public TCRs appeared in many donors.

Worth noting for this clone: Its antigen is not known.

The CDR3 loop spans 14 amino acids. V dropped 0 bases and J dropped 7; count of bases not matched to a gene: 4. CDR1 SGHRS and CDR2 YFSETQ come from the germline V gene. Libraries were prepared by immunoSEQ multiplex PCR; TCRdb keeps only in-frame clonotypes and omits some of them. The repertoire includes roughly 180,000 clones, more than 80% of them detected once, and around 7% sits in the top ten. The source of this sequence is a man between 18 and 29 years old in good health and CMV-seropositive. This chain links TRBV5-1 with TRBJ2-4; the match to TRBD1 covers 7 bases. The sequenced material came from PBMCs. The CDR3 sequence is CASSLDGRGNIQYF. The DNA for the CDR3 is TGCGCCAGCAGCTTGGATGGCAGGGGGAACATTCAGTACTTC.